Presented here are 7 T cell receptor beta chains from one specimen sequenced in a study of regulatory T cells in long-lasting Graves disease. Sample time point: newly diagnosed GD, antithyroid drugs for less than 3 months. The TCR library was made from RNA that had been extracted from PBMCs in TRIzol. The TCR beta library used iRepertoire HTBI primers with Arm-PCR amplification of CDR3. MiXCR was run by TCRdb on the multiplex PCR reads, yielding one entry per CDR3 protein. The sample consists of fewer than 650,000 distinct CDR3 sequences, roughly 15% of them appearing once. This sample also belongs to another study, concerning T cells in Graves' hyperthyroidism and ophthalmopathy.

Specimen: peripheral blood mononuclear cells (PBMCs), collected at new diagnosis, from a patient treated with antithyroid drugs. These receptors came from a woman aged 25 to 39 with Graves disease.

This clonotype was recorded at least ten times. V and J are TRBV28 and TRBJ2-2; TRBD2 aligns across 8 bases. This CDR3 has 17 amino acids. J gave up 0 bases and V 4 bases, and 7 bases lay outside the gene matches. Germline assignment: CDR1 MDHEN and CDR2 SYDVKM. The CDR3, as DNA: TGTGCCAGCAGTTCGACCACTAGCGGCGCGAACACCGGGGAGCTGTTTTTT. Protein sequence: CASSSTTSGANTGELFF.

In its sample, this clonotype was seen many times. The CDR3 loop is CASSSPSAWGDTDTQYF. CDR3 DNA sequence: TGTGCCAGCAGTTCCCCGTCGGCATGGGGGGACACAGATACGCAGTATTTT. The chain carries TRBV28 and TRBJ2-3; tentative D call: TRBD2 (6 bases). V shed 4 bases and J shed 2 bases, with 19 bases lying between them. The CDR3 is 17 residues long. The germline V gene has CDR1 MDHEN and CDR2 SYDVKM.

The sample holds many counts of this clonotype. The V and J genes are TRBV28 and TRBJ1-2; 10 bases agree with TRBD1. V lost 3 bases to trimming and J lost 8 bases; unmatched junction nucleotides: 3. This CDR3 is 13 amino acids long. The germline CDR1 and CDR2 sequences are MDHEN and SYDVKM. CDR3 sequence reads: CASSLRTGGGYTF. CDR3 DNA sequence: TGTGCCAGCAGTTTGCGGACAGGGGGAGGCTACACCTTC.

The gene calls are TRBV6-2 or TRBV6-3 and TRBJ2-7, with D possibly being TRBD1 (6 bases). The CDR3 is 14 residues long. Germline-derived CDR1 and CDR2 are MNHEY and SVGEGT. V shed 3 bases and J shed 1 base, with 10 bases lying between them. CDR3 sequence: CASSYSGQSYEQYF. The CDR3 DNA is TGTGCCAGCAGTTATTCGGGACAATCCTACGAGCAGTACTTC.

In its sample, this clonotype was seen many times. This chain uses TRBV6-1 with TRBJ1-1; 8 bases agree with TRBD1. The CDR3 covers 11 residues. Germline-derived CDR1 and CDR2 are MNHNS and SASEGT. V gave up 7 bases and J gave up 6 bases; unmatched junction bases: 1. CDR3 in amino acids: CASTGGPEAFF. The CDR3 DNA follows: TGTGCCAGCACAGGGGGCCCTGAAGCTTTCTTT.

The chain has TRBV2 and TRBJ2-6; TRBD1 aligns across 7 bases. V lost 2 bases, J lost 0 bases, and 7 bases stayed unmatched. The CDR3 spans 18 residues. Germline values: CDR1 SNHLY, CDR2 FYNNEI. This CDR3 is CASSESAGGYSGANVLTF. In DNA, the CDR3 is TGTGCCAGCAGTGAATCGGCAGGGGGTTACTCTGGGGCCAACGTCCTGACTTTC. Supplemented by reference TRBV2 and TRBJ2-6, the full variable domain reads EPEVTQTPSHQVTQMGQEVILRCVPISNHLYFYWYRQILGQKVEFLVSFYNNEISEKSEIFDDQFSVERPDGSNFTLKIRSTKLEDSAMYFCASSESAGGYSGANVLTFGAGSRLTVL.

The rearrangement links TRBV7-9 to TRBJ2-2, with D tentatively TRBD2 (6 bases). The CDR3 runs to 13 residues. Germline V CDR1 and CDR2: SEHNR, FQNEAQ (reference sequence). Trimming removed 3 bases at V and 6 bases at J, with 8 bases between. CDR3 region: CASSFKRAGELFF. DNA for the CDR3: TGTGCCAGCAGCTTCAAGCGGGCCGGGGAGCTGTTTTTT.